This T cell receptor (beta chain) was sequenced in a study of cytomegalovirus exposure and HLA in healthy donors (dated by TCRdb to about 2017). About the study as a whole: In an earlier analysis of several hundred of the donors, 250 to 300 Gb of sequence data and 100 million or so unique TCR beta sequences from 150 million to 200 million T cells were reported. An early release that covered roughly 600 HLA-typed donors contained 300 to 350 gigabases of sequencing data and 70 million to 100 million unique TCR sequences. The genetic ancestry cluster associated with self-reported Caucasian donors included 70% to 85% of the roughly 380 genotyped donors. The study aimed to test whether cataloging public T cell receptors could reveal signatures of past pathogen exposure. Using immunosequencing, the study profiled T cell repertoires from 500 to 800 subjects and related those repertoires to cytomegalovirus serostatus. Besides the first cohort of roughly 660 subjects, a separate validation cohort made up of over a hundred different subjects was used. To predict cytomegalovirus infection status, the study combined high-throughput TCR immunosequencing, statistical association of individual TCRs with disease status, and machine learning. A later analysis re-analyzed previously published TCR beta repertoires from about 600 donors and added high-resolution HLA genotyping to study TCR occurrence patterns. The later analysis used no new phenotypic data to find candidate immune exposures, relying instead on TCR beta sequences and their occurrence across donors. To decide whether each TCR beta V gene segment behaved as functional or pseudogenic, an earlier analysis of 587 of the donors relied on high-throughput TCR beta sequencing. Donor age, sex, ethnicity and CMV serostatus were compiled together with the repertoire data. A later genetic analysis took genome-wide SNP genotypes for about three fifths of the 666 donors and used that subset as a discovery cohort. Every discovery cohort repertoire had been produced on one sequencing platform. Class I and class II HLA loci were covered by the typing at four-digit resolution. The number of donors typed differed by locus, with roughly 629-640 for A, B, C, DRB1 and DQB1, roughly 550 for DQA1, under 610 for DPA1, and around 450 for DPB1. Roughly 5 DR-DQ haplotypes were handled as single units for association and clustering, since linkage in the cohort was strong. Among some 400 genotyped donors of the cohort, an average of approximately 240,000 unique TCR beta nucleotide sequences was sequenced per donor, of which 15% to 20% were non-productive. On the study overall, not on this receptor specifically: According to a later analysis, most CMV-associated TCR beta chains appeared to be HLA-restricted, and the HLA associations seemed to be driven largely by CMV exposure. The authors suggested that the approach could potentially be extended to other disease states and immunological phenotypes. Some 15 rarely observed V segments, including chromosome 9 orphons, were excluded from the earlier analysis of just under 600 of the donors because counts were too low. This cohort had only TCR beta chains sequenced, and the lack of alpha or paired-chain data limited which features could be detected. In a later analysis, several top co-occurrence clusters were reported to appear linked to parvovirus B19, influenza, CMV and Epstein-Barr virus. Strong co-occurrence of HLA alleles, especially DR and DQ, made assigning TCR associations to individual alleles difficult. Because the 87-base-pair reads could not distinguish some IMGT-functional V segments, including TRBV6-2 and TRBV6-3, those segments were excluded. HLA typing was unavailable for some donors at each locus, so association tests used only the typed subset. In vitro tests confirmed that a few of the cytomegalovirus-associated TCR beta chains recognize cytomegalovirus antigens. According to a later analysis, TCR association rates differed among HLA loci, with DRB1 alleles showing the most associated TCRs and HLA-C alleles showing the fewest. In a later analysis, HLA-associated TCR beta chains showed more clonal expansion and lower generation probabilities than non-associated chains that were equally common. A cluster of highly shared sequence variants was judged likely to represent a technical artifact of the sequencing pipeline. An earlier analysis of 450 to 750 of the donors showed that most TCR beta V segments appeared in productive rearrangements either about 87% or about 30% of the time, which broadly matched IMGT annotations. The study listed approximately 160 TCR beta chains as associated with cytomegalovirus. Compared with the approximately 670-donor mean, donors in an Asian-associated ancestry cluster had fewer N-insertions in productive TCRs, according to a later genetic analysis. Cytomegalovirus status was reported to be diagnosed by the classifier with high specificity and sensitivity in both the original and validation cohorts. CMV serostatus was the only immune exposure information available for the cohort. While some public TCRs were present in many individuals, most TCR sequences turned up only very rarely across donors. Presence/absence analyses assumed roughly uniform sequencing depth across donors, an assumption that may not hold. In a later genetic analysis, a missense DCLRE1C variant was associated with V-gene and J-gene trimming of TCR beta chains, and the association was replicated in an independent cohort. At a false discovery rate of 0.05, a later analysis linked about 17,000 TCR beta sequences to specific HLA alleles. A further reported finding was that TCR beta sequences accurately predicted the HLA-A and HLA-B alleles for most subjects in the first cohort. Correlated functional status among segregating V segments might reflect linkage disequilibrium, but an unknown experimental factor could not be ruled out.

At the junction V is shortened by 5 bases and J by 1 base, with 15 bases in between. The germline V gene specifies SGHRS as CDR1 and YFSETQ as CDR2. From the cysteine through the phenylalanine, the CDR3 covers 15 amino acids. Solely the CDR3 DNA is kept, with 45 bases framed from the first base. In the case of this clone: Its antigen remains unidentified. Per-base qualities were not stored, and no clone one base away is much larger.

The cohort consisted of 650 to 700 healthy bone marrow donors. At the time of sampling, every cohort member was nominally healthy, though immune exposures that went unrecorded were likely present. The donor was CMV seropositive and was included in the group of some 290 seropositive cohort members. Each donor provided a peripheral blood sample, and peripheral blood mononuclear cells were used for TCR beta sequencing. Genomic DNA was extracted from the blood cell samples with the Qiagen DNeasy Blood Extraction Kit. Preparation of the library involved the immunoSEQ multiplex PCR assay. A mixture of 60 forward primers for TCR Vbeta segments and 13 reverse primers for TCR Jbeta segments was used in the multiplex PCR. Amplification of the CDR3 region of rearranged TCR beta genes was performed with a multiplex PCR assay on genomic DNA. Amplified TCR beta libraries were sequenced as 87-base-pair reads on the Illumina HiSeq System. On the study's bioinformatics: In a later analysis, roughly 80 million unique TCR beta chains were counted across the 500 to 850 repertoires, and approximately 9.9 million of these chains were shared by at least two donors. Raw reads were error-corrected and collapsed into unique sequences with a nearest-neighbor algorithm that merged closely related sequences to remove PCR and sequencing errors. To assign V, D and J gene segments, CDR3 sequences were aligned to IMGT reference sequences. For a sequence to be retained, a match of at least six nucleotides to both a V gene segment and a J gene segment was required. A rearrangement was called productive if the CDR3 had no stop codons and remained in frame with V and J, and every other rearrangement was called non-productive. CDR3 was defined according to IMGT convention as the region running from the second conserved V-encoded cysteine to the conserved J-encoded phenylalanine. The earlier analysis of about 560 of the donors excluded any sequence lacking an unambiguous match to a single V gene segment. An earlier analysis of some 610 of the donors called V segments functional above 56.7% productive rearrangements and segregating when the between-donor standard deviation exceeded 5%. To diagnose cytomegalovirus status from the catalog of TCR beta chain sequences, a statistical classification framework was built. In a later analysis, TCR nucleotide sequences were compared against IMGT/GENE-DB human TR gene sequences so that V and J genes could be assigned. A later analysis assigned CDR3 sequences and most-parsimonious VDJ recombination scenarios with the TCRdist pipeline. In a later analysis, every TCR beta chain was defined by the combination of its CDR3 amino acid sequence and its V-gene family, and reads without a unique V-gene family were dropped. A later analysis removed several hundred highly shared, low-generation-probability nucleotide sequences to deal with suspected cross-contamination and a sequencing artifact. For each public chain, a later analysis derived a clonal expansion index from normalized ranks of inferred template counts within each repertoire. A later analysis computed generation probabilities with a VDJ recombination model fitted to out-of-frame rearrangements, and checked the results against IGoR. Hypergeometric tests were used in a later analysis to score TCR-TCR, TCR-HLA and TCR-CMV co-occurrence, with a repertoire-size bias correction applied to the TCR pairs. In a later analysis, false discovery rates were estimated by permuting HLA or CMV assignments 20 times. In a later analysis, co-occurring TCRs were grouped using DBSCAN, with TCRdist sequence similarity added in when clustering inside HLA-allele-positive subsets. Repertoires with fewer than 30,000 or more than 120,000 public chains were left out of co-occurrence clustering, as were a handful of repertoires with anomalous nucleotide sharing. The table was pulled from immuneACCESS by TCRdb, which kept in-frame rearrangements only. Such tables lose some clones; where checked, under half of the loss comes from unresolved V genes, and the rest has no known cause. Clone size and V and J calls were adopted from that table, with D and trimming inferred from the DNA. The table for this sample lists under 200,000 clones; 75% to 80% of them were counted only once. Less than 6% of the sample is taken by the ten largest.

This receptor was taken from a woman aged 25-40 years in good health and CMV-seropositive. The V gene is TRBV5-1 and the J gene is TRBJ1-1, with the identity of the D gene unclear. Input material: PBMCs. Here is the DNA: TGCGCCAGCAGTAGGAGGATAGCGAAGAACACTGAAGCTTTCTTT. It codes for CASSRRIAKNTEAFF.